What follows are 8 T cell receptor beta chains derived from one specimen sequenced in a study of T-cell reconstitution after alpha-beta-depleted transplantation in children (TCRdb year 2016). Per the publication, the treatment or condition label means: allogeneic hematopoietic cell transplantation with graft depleted of TCRalphabeta T cells and CD19 B cells. The method behind the library was PCR. The sample was run on an Illumina HiSeq 2500. Molecular barcoding was employed in the preparation of TCR libraries, with unique molecular identifiers being used to normalize TCRbeta repertoire quantification. TCRdb reanalyzed the raw reads on its own, using fastp at Q25 for trimming and MiXCR for clone calling, and kept in-frame beta chains. Duplicate CDR3 protein sequences are folded into a single record with the most common DNA and genes. The sample includes about 600,000 distinct CDR3 sequences, with roughly 13% observed a single time. The ten largest make up around 2% of the sample.

This specimen was PBMCs, mostly from graft donor cells, taken 360 days after TCRalphabeta/CD19-depleted stem cell transplant. These receptors were collected from a male patient younger than 18 who had a stem cell transplant for acute myeloid leukemia, so the T cells may come from the graft donor.

The chain is built from TRBV28 and TRBJ2-1, with a possible D match to TRBD2 (7 bases). Trimming removed 4 bases at V and 4 bases at J, with 17 bases between. Germline V gene data show CDR1 as MDHEN and CDR2 as SYDVKM. The CDR3 spans 16 residues. In nucleotides, the CDR3 is TGTGCCAGCAGTTCGCCCGGGGGGCATCCATACAATGAGCAGTTCTTC. Protein sequence: CASSSPGGHPYNEQFF.

This clonotype was counted a few times. This chain uses TRBV5-5 with TRBJ2-7; D remains unclear. The V and J ends lost 0 bases and 3 bases respectively, with 7 bases between them. This CDR3 is built from 13 residues. The germline V gene has CDR1 SGHKS and CDR2 YYEKEE (reference sequence). This CDR3 reads CASSLAEYYEQYF. The CDR3 region has the DNA TGTGCCAGCAGCTTGGCGGAGTACTACGAGCAGTACTTC.

This clonotype was recorded once. V gene TRBV29-1 combines with J gene TRBJ2-3; TRBD2 matches 8 bases. This CDR3 is built from 18 residues. Trimming removed 0 bases from V and 3 bases from J; junction bases left unmatched: 14. The V gene's germline CDR1 is SQVTM and CDR2 ANQGSEA. The CDR3 bases are TGCAGCGTTGAAGATTTCTCCCGGGCCGGGAGGGAGACAGATACGCAGTATTTT. Translated: CSVEDFSRAGRETDTQYF.

V gene TRBV5-6 combines with J gene TRBJ2-5, with 11 bases aligning to TRBD1. Germline V gives CDR1 SGHDT, CDR2 YYEEEE. With V trimmed by 4 bases and J by 4 bases, 12 bases remained unmatched. The CDR3 consists of 17 residues. DNA of the CDR3: TGTGCCAGCAGCCTGGACAGGGGGCGGGTTTTAGCAGAGACCCAGTACTTC. Translation gives CASSLDRGRVLAETQYF. The full variable domain, in which reference TRBV5-6 and TRBJ2-5 provide the parts outside the CDR3, is DAGVTQSPTHLIKTRGQQVTLRCSPKSGHDTVSWYQQALGQGPQFIFQYYEEEERQRGNFPDRFSGHQFPNYSSELNVNALLLGDSALYLCASSLDRGRVLAETQYFGPGTRLLVL.

The gene calls are TRBV21-1 and TRBJ2-5; TRBD1 reflects the table's D call only, with no check against the DNA. TRBV21-1 is termed a pseudogene. The CDR3 has 15 amino acids. The CDR3 coding sequence is TGTGCCAGCAGCACTTATTTGGGACCACAAGAGACCCAGTACTTC. It is translated as CASSTYLGPQETQYF.

This chain uses TRBV20-1 with TRBJ2-1; D is ambiguous. CDR3 size: 12 residues. From germline, CDR1 is DFQATT and CDR2 SNEGSKA (reference sequence). The ends were cut back, 6 bases at V and 10 bases at J, with 16 bases in the middle. The CDR3 DNA reads TGCAGTGCCTCTCCGTGGGGTCGGGAGCAGTTCTTC. It specifies CSASPWGREQFF.

This clonotype was seen more than once but under ten times. The rearrangement links TRBV4-3 to TRBJ1-3, with 8 bases that match TRBD1. Unmatched junction bases numbered 3, after V lost 0 bases and J lost 5 bases. Germline CDR1 reads LGHNA; CDR2 reads YSLEER. The CDR3 loop spans 15 amino acids. CDR3 region: CASSQDWTGRNTIYF. CDR3 DNA sequence: TGCGCCAGCAGCCAAGACTGGACAGGGAGAAACACCATATATTTT.

The V call is TRBV20-1, the J call TRBJ2-2, with D maybe TRBD2 (5 bases). CDR1 and CDR2 (germline): DFQATT, SNEGSKA (reference sequence). CDR3 length equals 15 residues. V was cut by 5 bases and J by 0 bases, with 13 bases left in between. CDR3 nucleotides: TGCAGTGCTCCAGCGAGCGGCCCGAACACCGGGGAGCTGTTTTTT. Translation: CSAPASGPNTGELFF.